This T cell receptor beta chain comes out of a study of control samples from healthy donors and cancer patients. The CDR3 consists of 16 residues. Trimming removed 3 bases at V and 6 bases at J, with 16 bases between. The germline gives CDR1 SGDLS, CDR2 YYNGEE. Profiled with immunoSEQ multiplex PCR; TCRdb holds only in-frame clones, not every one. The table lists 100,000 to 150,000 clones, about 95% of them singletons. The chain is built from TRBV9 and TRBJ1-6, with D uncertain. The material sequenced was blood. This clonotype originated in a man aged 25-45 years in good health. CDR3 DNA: TGTGCCAGCAGCGCCGACGAGCCGCCATTTAATTCACCCCTCCACTTT. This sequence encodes CASSADEPPFNSPLHF.